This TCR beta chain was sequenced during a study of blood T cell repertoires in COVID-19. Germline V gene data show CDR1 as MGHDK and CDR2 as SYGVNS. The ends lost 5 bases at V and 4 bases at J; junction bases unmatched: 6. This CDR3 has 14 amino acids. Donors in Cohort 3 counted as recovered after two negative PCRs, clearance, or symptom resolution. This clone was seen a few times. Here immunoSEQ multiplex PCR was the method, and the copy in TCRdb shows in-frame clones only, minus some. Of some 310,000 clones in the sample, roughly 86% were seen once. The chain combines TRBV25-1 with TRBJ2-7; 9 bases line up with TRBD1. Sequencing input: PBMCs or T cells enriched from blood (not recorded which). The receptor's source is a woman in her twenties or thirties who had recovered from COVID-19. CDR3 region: CASSQTGTGYEQYF. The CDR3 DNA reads TGTGCCAGCAGTCAGACCGGGACAGGGTACGAGCAGTACTTC.